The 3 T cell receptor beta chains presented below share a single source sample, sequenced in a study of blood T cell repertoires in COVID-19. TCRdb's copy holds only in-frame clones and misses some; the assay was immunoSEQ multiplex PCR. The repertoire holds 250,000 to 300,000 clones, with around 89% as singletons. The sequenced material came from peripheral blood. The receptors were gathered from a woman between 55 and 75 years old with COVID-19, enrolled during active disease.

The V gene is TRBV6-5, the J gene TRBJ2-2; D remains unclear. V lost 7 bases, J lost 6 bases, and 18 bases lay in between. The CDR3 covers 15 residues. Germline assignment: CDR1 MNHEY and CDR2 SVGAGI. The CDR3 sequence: CASNRWQASAGELFF. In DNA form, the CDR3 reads TGTGCCAGCAATAGGTGGCAGGCTTCGGCCGGGGAGCTGTTTTTT.

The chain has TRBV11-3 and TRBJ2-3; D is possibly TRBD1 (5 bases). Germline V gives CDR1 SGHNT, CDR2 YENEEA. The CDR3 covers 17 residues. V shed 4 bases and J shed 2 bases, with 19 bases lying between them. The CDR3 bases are TGTGCCAGCAGCTCCTCTAGTACCACAGGATTCACAGATACGCAGTATTTT. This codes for CASSSSSTTGFTDTQYF.

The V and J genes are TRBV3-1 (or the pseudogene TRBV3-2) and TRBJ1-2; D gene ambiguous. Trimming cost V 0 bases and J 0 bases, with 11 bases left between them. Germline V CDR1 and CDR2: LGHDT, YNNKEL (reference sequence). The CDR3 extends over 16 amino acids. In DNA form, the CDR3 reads TGTGCCAGCAGCCAAGAGCAACTCGGGGCTAACTATGGCTACACCTTC. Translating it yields CASSQEQLGANYGYTF.